The rows below give T cell receptor beta chains drawn from one sample of a study of T cell changes during pregnancy in multiple sclerosis. Clones were sequenced by immunoSEQ multiplex PCR, and TCRdb holds only the in-frame ones, with some missing. Among about 66,000 clones, less than 95% were seen once, and the ten largest hold around 1.5%. This material consisted of peripheral blood, taken in the third trimester of pregnancy. These receptors came from a female donor with multiple sclerosis, enrolled in a pregnancy study. The CDR3 runs from the conserved cysteine through the conserved F or W. The D gene is left open where the match is weak. Size is stated for part of the rows, as once, few or many counts, or as a class when the clone is expanded.

CASRSPGRGHYTQYF,TGTGCCAGCAGGTCCCCCGGGCGGGGTCACTATACGCAGTATTTT,.,TRBV7-2,15,TRBJ2-3,.
CASSQGVPGTGRAKNIQYF,TGCGCCAGCAGCCAAGGAGTACCCGGGACAGGCAGAGCCAAAAACATTCAGTACTTC,once,TRBV4-3,19,TRBJ2-4,TRBD1
CASSLWTASEAFF,TGTGCCAGCAGCTTATGGACAGCCAGTGAAGCTTTCTTT,.,TRBV7-9,13,TRBJ1-1,.
CASRETGAVIYEQYF,TGTGCCAGCAGGGAAACGGGAGCGGTGATCTACGAGCAGTACTTC,.,TRBV2,15,TRBJ2-7,.
CASSITGMNTEAFF,TGTGCCAGTAGTATAACAGGAATGAACACTGAAGCTTTCTTT,.,TRBV19,14,TRBJ1-1,.
CASTEEGGPLYF,TGTGCCAGTACAGAAGAAGGCGGCCCCCTATATTTT,.,TRBV19,12,TRBJ1-3,.
CASSEALDLATDTQYF,TGTGCCAGCAGTGAAGCCTTGGACTTGGCCACAGATACGCAGTATTTT,.,TRBV6-1,16,TRBJ2-3,.
CASGRQGTKNIQYF,TGTGCCAGCGGACGACAGGGAACTAAAAACATTCAGTACTTC,once,TRBV11-2,14,TRBJ2-4,TRBD1
CASSPGGYYEQYF,TGTGCCAGCAGCCCAGGGGGGTACTACGAGCAGTACTTC,.,TRBV5-4,13,TRBJ2-7,.
CASSLNRSGAPSRGTEAFF,TGTGCCAGCAGCTTAAATCGGTCAGGGGCCCCCTCCCGGGGCACTGAAGCTTTCTTT,.,TRBV7-4,19,TRBJ1-1,.
CASSSGQANEKLFF,TGTGCCAGCAGCTCGGGACAGGCTAATGAAAAACTGTTTTTT,.,TRBV5-4,14,TRBJ1-4,TRBD1
CASKETAGSSYEQYF,TGTGCCAGTAAAGAAACGGCGGGGAGCTCCTACGAGCAGTACTTC,.,TRBV19,15,TRBJ2-7,.